One TCR beta chain is described in this entry. Measured with immunoSEQ multiplex PCR; TCRdb has only the in-frame clones, and not every one. The table includes about 160,000 clones, about 88% detected once. CDR1 and CDR2 (germline): SGHTA, FQGNSA. V gave up 5 bases and J gave up 10 bases; unmatched junction bases: 12. There are 15 residues in the CDR3. This entry belongs to a study of blood T cell repertoires in COVID-19. Sample: PBMCs or T cells enriched from blood (not recorded which). This sequence joins TRBV7-2 and TRBJ2-1, with 9 bases lining up with TRBD2. The receptor comes from a woman aged 45-65 years who had recovered from COVID-19. The CDR3, as DNA: TGTGCCAGCAGCGCTTTTGGGCGGGAGGGGGGGGAGCAGTTCTTC. Encoded protein: CASSAFGREGGEQFF.